Following are 26 T cell receptor beta chains from one sample sequenced in a study of blood T cell repertoires in COVID-19. TCRdb keeps only in-frame clones here, not all; method: immunoSEQ multiplex PCR. The table records tens of thousands of clones, roughly 91% of them present only once. The sample consisted of peripheral blood. The receptors shown here come from a woman aged 80 or over with active or convalescent COVID-19.

The V call is TRBV15, the J call TRBJ1-5; the match to TRBD1 covers 8 bases. Germline assignment: CDR1 LNHNV and CDR2 YYDKDF (reference sequence). The CDR3 is 15 residues long. Trimming at V came to 7 bases and at J to 7 bases, leaving 12 bases not matched to a gene. Here the CDR3 DNA reads TGTGCCACCACCCTGGACAGGGTGGGAGGGCAGCCCCAGCATTTT. This sequence encodes CATTLDRVGGQPQHF.

V gene TRBV3-1 (or the pseudogene TRBV3-2) combines with J gene TRBJ1-2; D may be TRBD1 (5 bases). CDR3 length: 13 residues. Per germline, CDR1 LGHDT and CDR2 YNNKEL (reference sequence). Trimming took off 8 bases at V and 13 bases at J, with 23 bases between the two ends. CDR3 DNA sequence: TGTGCCAGCGTCCCCAGCGGGGGTTTGGGTTTCACCTTC. Translating it yields CASVPSGGLGFTF.

The V and J genes are TRBV2 and TRBJ1-1; 7 positions match TRBD1. The CDR3 spans 14 residues. The germline CDR1 and CDR2 sequences are SNHLY and FYNNEI. The V segment lost 2 bases and the J segment 3 bases; nucleotides outside the gene matches: 3. The CDR3 protein is CASSERGPYTEAFF. For the CDR3, the DNA is TGTGCCAGCAGTGAAAGGGGGCCCTACACTGAAGCTTTCTTT.

The chain employs TRBV28 and TRBJ1-4; 9 nucleotides match TRBD1. CDR3 length: 17 amino acids. V lost 5 bases, J lost 4 bases, and 11 bases stayed unmatched. The germline V gene encodes CDR1 MDHEN and CDR2 SYDVKM. CDR3 nucleotides: TGTGCCAGCAGTACAACAACCTACAGGGGGCATAATGAAAAACTGTTTTTT. Its translation: CASSTTTYRGHNEKLFF.

J is TRBJ2-2 and V is TRBV28, with 7 bases fitting TRBD2. The CDR3 has 16 amino acids. After removal of 6 bases from V and 4 bases from J, the junction contained 11 bases not matched to a gene. Germline lookup yields CDR1 MDHEN and CDR2 SYDVKM. CDR3 in amino acids: CASRTAGDRSTGELFF. The CDR3 coding sequence is TGTGCCAGCAGGACGGCGGGGGATCGGTCCACCGGGGAGCTGTTTTTT.

The V gene is TRBV1, the J gene TRBJ2-1; TRBD2 reflects the table's D call only, with no check against the DNA. TRBV1 is a pseudogene segment. CDR3 length equals 19 residues. DNA of the CDR3: TGCACCAGCAGCCAAGATCTGGGCGGTAGCGGGGGGGCCGGGACTGAGCAGTTCTTC. Its protein product is CTSSQDLGGSGGAGTEQFF.

The CDR3 bases are TGTGCCATCAGTGAGTCGTTCAGGGACGAGCAGTACTTC. Its translation: CAISESFRDEQYF. The genes are TRBV10-3 and TRBJ2-7; possibly TRBD1 for D (5 bases). The V end lost 0 bases, the J end lost 5 bases, and 8 bases lay between the germline ends. The CDR3 loop spans 13 amino acids. Germline V CDR1 and CDR2: ENHRY, SYGVKD.

This chain uses TRBV21-1 with TRBJ2-3; no check of the table's D call, TRBD2, against the DNA was made. TRBV21-1 is assigned pseudogene status. The CDR3 sequence is 20 residues long. CDR3 residues: CASSKGGETSGGGGTDTQYF. Written as DNA, the CDR3 is TGTGCCAGCAGCAAAGGCGGGGAGACTAGCGGGGGCGGGGGCACAGATACGCAGTATTTT.

The chain joins TRBV7-2 to TRBJ2-3; 16 bases map to TRBD2. The CDR3 runs 19 residues. The V gene end was trimmed by 2 bases and the J gene end by 3 bases; junction bases not matched to a gene: 8. CDR1 is SGHTA, CDR2 FQGNSA, per germline. CDR3 amino acids: CASSLMGLAGGHRTDTQYF. The CDR3 DNA reads TGTGCCAGCAGCTTAATGGGACTAGCGGGGGGGCATCGGACAGATACGCAGTATTTT.

The chain carries TRBV2 and TRBJ1-5; TRBD1 is a possible D gene (5 bases). V shed 7 bases and J shed 2 bases, with 12 bases lying between them. The CDR3 is 14 residues long. The germline V gene has CDR1 SNHLY and CDR2 FYNNEI. The CDR3 sequence: CASTAGMGNQPQHF. DNA of the CDR3: TGTGCCAGCACGGCAGGGATGGGCAATCAGCCCCAGCATTTT.

The chain employs TRBV2 and TRBJ1-4; possible D gene TRBD1, 5 bases. Trimming stripped 11 bases from V and 5 bases from J, with 15 bases between. The CDR3 contains 13 residues. CDR1 and CDR2 from the germline V gene are SNHLY and FYNNEI. CDR3 loop: CAESQGGNEKLFF. DNA for the CDR3: TGTGCCGAATCTCAGGGCGGCAATGAAAAACTGTTTTTT.

The chain is built from TRBV6-6 and TRBJ2-3, with a possible D match to TRBD1 (5 bases). The CDR3 loop spans 11 amino acids. The germline V gene encodes CDR1 MNHNY and CDR2 SVGAGI (reference sequence). V was cut by 8 bases and J by 4 bases, with 7 bases left in between. As DNA, the CDR3 is TGTGCCAGCTGGGGCCCAGATACGCAGTATTTT. Encoded protein: CASWGPDTQYF.

CDR3 nucleotide sequence: TGTGCCAGCAGCGTAGGGGACAGGGGCGCTGGAAACACCATATATTTT. The encoded protein is CASSVGDRGAGNTIYF. This chain uses TRBV7-2 with TRBJ1-3; 10 bases line up with TRBD1. V lost 5 bases to trimming and J lost 2 bases; unmatched junction nucleotides: 6. This CDR3 spans 16 amino acids. The germline gives CDR1 SGHTA, CDR2 FQGNSA. The variable domain in full, with the rest retrieved from reference TRBV7-2 and TRBJ1-3, is GAGVSQSPSNKVTEKGKDVELRCDPISGHTALYWYRQSLGQGLEFLIYFQGNSAPDKSGLPSDRFSAERTGGSVSTLTIQRTQQEDSAVYLCASSVGDRGAGNTIYFGEGSWLTVV.

The gene calls are TRBV29-1 and TRBJ1-2, with D possibly matching TRBD1 (5 bases). With 7 bases removed from V and 6 bases from J, the gap between germline ends came to 15 bases. In germline, CDR1 is SQVTM, CDR2 ANQGSEA. The CDR3 sequence is 12 residues long. The CDR3 DNA follows: TGCAGCGGTACCGGGACTCGAAATGGCTACACCTTC. Translation gives CSGTGTRNGYTF.

The sample holds a few counts of this clone. The rearrangement uses TRBV6-2 or TRBV6-3 and TRBJ1-5; D is perhaps TRBD1 (5 bases). V was trimmed by 5 bases and J by 16 bases, leaving 24 bases between them. Germline V gene sequence: CDR1 MNHEY, CDR2 SVGEGT. This CDR3 is built from 14 residues. In nucleotides, the CDR3 is TGTGCCAGCAGTCCAGACAGCTCTCAACCCCTACTACATTTT. This translates into CASSPDSSQPLLHF.

In DNA form, the CDR3 reads TGTGCCACCGTGGGACAGATCTATGGCTACACCTTC. Translated: CATVGQIYGYTF. The J gene is TRBJ1-2, the V gene TRBV24-1; 7 bases agree with TRBD1. Germline CDR1 is KGHDR and CDR2 is SFDVKD. V dropped 9 bases and J dropped 4; count of bases not matched to a gene: 4. The CDR3 is made up of 12 amino acids.

The chain's CDR3 is CASSRRDEQFF. CDR3 coding DNA: TGTGCCAGCTCCCGGAGAGATGAGCAGTTCTTC. The chain is built from TRBV25-1 and TRBJ2-1; D not resolved. The length of the CDR3 is 11 residues. The V gene's germline CDR1 is MGHDK and CDR2 SYGVNS. Trimming took off 8 bases at V and 8 bases at J, with 10 bases between the two ends.

J is TRBJ1-2 and V is TRBV24-1; D remains ambiguous. The CDR3 consists of 11 residues. The ends were cut back, 4 bases at V and 5 bases at J, with 4 bases in the middle. Germline V gene lookup returns CDR1 KGHDR and CDR2 SFDVKD. This chain's CDR3 is CATSDLYGYTF. The CDR3 nucleotides are TGTGCCACCAGTGACCTATATGGCTACACCTTC.

The chain links TRBV5-6 to TRBJ1-2; D perhaps matches TRBD1 (5 bases). This CDR3 contains 16 residues. Germline V gene lookup returns CDR1 SGHDT and CDR2 YYEEEE. V was clipped by 0 bases and J by 5 bases, with 17 bases between them. The CDR3 loop reads CASSLAYFDRPYGYTF. The CDR3 DNA reads as TGTGCCAGCAGCTTGGCGTATTTTGACAGACCTTATGGCTACACCTTC.

This chain joins TRBV7-6 and TRBJ1-3; D not resolved. CDR3 length equals 15 residues. Germline assignment: CDR1 SGHVS and CDR2 FNYEAQ. The V end was cut by 3 bases, the J end by 0 bases, with 9 bases between. CDR3 sequence (DNA): TGTGCCAGCAGCTTCACAGCATCCTCTGGAAACACCATATATTTT. It yields the protein CASSFTASSGNTIYF.

This clone was recorded once. This sequence joins TRBV11-2 and TRBJ1-4; tentatively, D is TRBD1 (6 bases). The germline V gene encodes CDR1 SGHAT and CDR2 FQNNGV. V lost 5 bases and J lost 8, with 21 bases in between. CDR3 length equals 16 residues. CDR3 in amino acids: CASSNWAGAQGEKLFF. CDR3 bases: TGTGCCAGCAGCAATTGGGCAGGGGCCCAGGGAGAAAAACTGTTTTTT.

The chain joins TRBV7-2 to TRBJ1-4, with TRBD1 as a possible D gene (6 bases). This CDR3 is built from 15 residues. CDR1 SGHTA and CDR2 FQGNSA come from the germline V gene. V lost 0 bases to trimming and J lost 3 bases, with 8 bases between them. The CDR3 DNA follows: TGTGCCAGCAGCTTAGCCCACAGGGCTAATGAAAAACTGTTTTTT. This sequence encodes CASSLAHRANEKLFF.

The CDR3 DNA sequence: TGCGCCAGCAGCCCCCGGGAGGGTACTAATGAAAAACTGTTTTTT. Its translation is CASSPREGTNEKLFF. The rearrangement links TRBV5-1 to TRBJ1-4; D gene ambiguous. The CDR3 is 15 residues long. Germline CDR1 is SGHRS and CDR2 is YFSETQ. V gave up 4 bases and J gave up 2 bases, with 12 bases separating them. Based on the CDR3 plus reference TRBV5-1 and TRBJ1-4, the full variable domain is KAGVTQTPRYLIKTRGQQVTLSCSPISGHRSVSWYQQTPGQGLQFLFEYFSETQRNKGNFPGRFSGRQFSNSRSEMNVSTLELGDSALYLCASSPREGTNEKLFFGSGTQLSVL.

V gene TRBV9 combines with J gene TRBJ2-6, with TRBD1 identical over 8 bases. Germline assignment: CDR1 SGDLS and CDR2 YYNGEE. Trimming cost V 3 bases and J 2 bases; bases outside gene matches: 16. The CDR3 has 20 amino acids. The chain's CDR3 is CASSATISGTGMAGANVLTF. The CDR3 bases are TGTGCCAGCAGCGCCACCATTTCCGGGACAGGCATGGCTGGGGCCAACGTCCTGACTTTC.

V usage is TRBV7-2 and J usage is TRBJ2-7; TRBD2 agrees at 9 bases. The J segment lost 2 bases and the V segment lost 2 bases, leaving 7 bases of the junction unmatched. CDR1 SGHTA and CDR2 FQGNSA come from the germline V gene. The CDR3 is 16 amino acids. The CDR3 coding sequence is TGTGCCAGCAGCTTATGGGCTAGCGGGACACCCTACGAGCAGTACTTC. This sequence encodes CASSLWASGTPYEQYF.

This clone was seen a single time. This chain uses TRBV3-1 (or the pseudogene TRBV3-2) with TRBJ1-6, with TRBD1 matching over 7 bases. The junction had 8 bases not matched to a gene; V was cut back by 0 bases and J by 9 bases. Germline V lookup: CDR1 LGHDT, CDR2 YNNKEL (reference sequence). The CDR3 is 16 amino acids. CDR3 residues: CASSQDKDRRISPLHF. The CDR3 region has the DNA TGTGCCAGCAGCCAAGATAAGGACAGGAGGATTTCACCCCTCCACTTT.